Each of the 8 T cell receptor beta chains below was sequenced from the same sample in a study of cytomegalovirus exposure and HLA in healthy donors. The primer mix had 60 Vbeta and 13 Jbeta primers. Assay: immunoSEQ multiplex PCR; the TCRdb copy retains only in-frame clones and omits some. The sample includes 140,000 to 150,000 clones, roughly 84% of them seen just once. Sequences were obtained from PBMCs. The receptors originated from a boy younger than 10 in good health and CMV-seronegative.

The CDR3, as DNA: TGCGCCAGCAGCCAAGATTTTCGGGGAGCGGGACAGGCCGTCGATGAGCAGTTCTTC. Amino acids: CASSQDFRGAGQAVDEQFF. The V gene is TRBV4-3, the J gene TRBJ2-1, with D perhaps matching TRBD1 (8 bases). V was cut by 0 bases and J by 8 bases, with 26 bases left in between. This CDR3 comprises 19 residues. Germline CDR1 LGHNA, CDR2 YSLEER.

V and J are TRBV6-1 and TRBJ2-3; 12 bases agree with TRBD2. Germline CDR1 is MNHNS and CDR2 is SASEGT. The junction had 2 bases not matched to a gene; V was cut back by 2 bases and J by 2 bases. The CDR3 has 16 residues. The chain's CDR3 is CASSETSGGTTDTQYF. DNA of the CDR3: TGTGCCAGCAGTGAAACTAGCGGGGGGACCACAGATACGCAGTATTTT.

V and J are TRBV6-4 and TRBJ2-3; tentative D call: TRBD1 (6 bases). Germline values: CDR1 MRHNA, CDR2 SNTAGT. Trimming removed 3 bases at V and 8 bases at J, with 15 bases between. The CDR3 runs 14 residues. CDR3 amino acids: CASSEGTLGGTQYF. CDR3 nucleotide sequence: TGTGCCAGCAGTGAAGGGACACTAGGGGGTACGCAGTATTTT.

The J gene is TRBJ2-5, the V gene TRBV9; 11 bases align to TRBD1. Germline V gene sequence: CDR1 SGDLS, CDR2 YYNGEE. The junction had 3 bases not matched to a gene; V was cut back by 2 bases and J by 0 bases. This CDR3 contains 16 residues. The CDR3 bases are TGTGCCAGCAGCGTCGGGACAGGGGGGAACCAAGAGACCCAGTACTTC. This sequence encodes CASSVGTGGNQETQYF.

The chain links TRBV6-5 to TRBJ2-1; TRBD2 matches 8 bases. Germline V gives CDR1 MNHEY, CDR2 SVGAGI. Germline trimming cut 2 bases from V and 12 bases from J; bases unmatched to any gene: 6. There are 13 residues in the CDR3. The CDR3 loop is CASSYLPAGGQFF. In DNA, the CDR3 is TGTGCCAGCAGTTACCTTCCGGCGGGGGGGCAGTTCTTC.

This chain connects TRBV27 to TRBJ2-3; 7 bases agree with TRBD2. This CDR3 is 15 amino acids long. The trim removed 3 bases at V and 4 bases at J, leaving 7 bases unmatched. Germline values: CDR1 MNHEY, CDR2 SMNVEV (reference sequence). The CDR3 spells CASSLWGGGADTQYF. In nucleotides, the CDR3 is TGTGCCAGCAGTTTGTGGGGCGGGGGTGCAGATACGCAGTATTTT.

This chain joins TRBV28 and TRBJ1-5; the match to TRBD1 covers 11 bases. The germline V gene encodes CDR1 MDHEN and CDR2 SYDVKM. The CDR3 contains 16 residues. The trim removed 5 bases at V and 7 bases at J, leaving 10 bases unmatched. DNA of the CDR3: TGTGCCAGCAGTCTCGGACAGGGGGCTTGGGGGCAGCCCCAGCATTTT. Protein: CASSLGQGAWGQPQHF.

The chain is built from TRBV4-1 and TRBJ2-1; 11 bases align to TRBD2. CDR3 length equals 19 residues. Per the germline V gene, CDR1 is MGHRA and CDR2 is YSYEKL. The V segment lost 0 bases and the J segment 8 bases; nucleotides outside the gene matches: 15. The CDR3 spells CASSQDETSGTSSTDEQFF. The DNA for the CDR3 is TGCGCCAGCAGCCAAGATGAGACTAGCGGGACCTCATCTACCGATGAGCAGTTCTTC.